The entry below gives a single T cell receptor beta chain sequence along with its context. One junction end disagrees with the germline gene, perhaps due to a read error. Recruited during active infection, patients (from Seattle) were subsequently followed longitudinally. This sample was taken from a study of blood T cell repertoires in COVID-19. Study background: COVID-19 samples from acute and convalescent phases originated in the United States, Italy and Spain. Sources were T cells, B-cell-depleted T cells, or PBMCs; the material itself was cDNA or gDNA.

The CDR3 spans 10 residues. Germline CDR1 and CDR2: SQVTM and ANQGSEA. Study processing details: Scientists estimated how many nucleated cells there were by amplifying reference gene primers. Produced via immunoSEQ multiplex PCR; TCRdb's table is partial and in-frame only. That table is the source of V, J and clone size, and D and trimming were worked out from the DNA. This sample has over 100,000 clones, with about nine tenths found just once. The clonotype was recovered from a woman in her fifties or sixties with COVID-19, enrolled during active disease. V and J are TRBV29-1 and TRBJ1-4; perhaps TRBD1 as D (6 bases). Sequences were obtained from peripheral blood. The CDR3 spells CSVEEGDKIF. The CDR3 bases are TGCAGCGTTGAAGAGGGGGACAAGATTTTT.